Detailed here is one T cell receptor beta chain. Trimming cost V 5 bases and J 12 bases, with 19 bases left between them. This CDR3 is 13 amino acids long. CDR1 and CDR2 from the germline V gene are SNHLY and FYNNEI. This sample was taken from a study of blood T cell repertoires in COVID-19. Profiling relied on immunoSEQ multiplex PCR, and the TCRdb table lists in-frame clones only, not all of them. This table has fewer than 250,000 clones, approximately 86% appearing once. The clonotype originates from a human donor in a cohort sampled during active COVID-19. The sample comprised peripheral blood. The rearrangement uses TRBV2 and TRBJ1-1, with D perhaps matching TRBD1 (6 bases). CDR3 amino acids: CASSQERGTITFF. Written as DNA, the CDR3 is TGTGCCAGCAGTCAAGAACGAGGGACAATAACTTTCTTT.